This is a list of T cell receptor beta chains from one sample in a study of blood T cell repertoires in COVID-19. Assay used: immunoSEQ multiplex PCR; TCRdb lists only in-frame clones, some missing. Of 200,000 to 250,000 clones listed, roughly 80% are singletons. The specimen sequenced was PBMCs or T cells enriched from blood (not recorded which). The receptors shown here come from a man in his fifties or sixties who had recovered from COVID-19. CDR3s include the opening cysteine and the closing phenylalanine or tryptophan. D genes are given only for firm matches. A clone size is listed for some rows: how often the clone was seen (once, few, many), or a class if it is expanded.

D	V	J	size	CDR3	DNA
-	TRBV7-2	TRBJ2-1	-	CASSLDRDTYNEQFF	TGTGCCAGCAGCTTAGACAGGGACACCTACAATGAGCAGTTCTTC
-	TRBV5-5	TRBJ1-1	once	CASSTGTEAFF	TGTGCCAGCAGCACCGGGACTGAAGCTTTCTTT
-	TRBV5-3	TRBJ1-4	-	CARSLDRVIQTNEKLFF	TGTGCCAGAAGCTTGGACAGGGTGATACAAACTAATGAAAAACTGTTTTTT
TRBD1	TRBV12-3/TRBV12-4	TRBJ2-3	-	CASSFTGADTQYF	TGTGCCAGCAGTTTTACAGGGGCAGATACGCAGTATTTT
TRBD2	TRBV9	TRBJ2-3	-	CASSVVSLAGGGADTQYF	TGTGCCAGCAGCGTAGTCTCCCTAGCGGGGGGAGGTGCAGATACGCAGTATTTT
-	TRBV5-1	TRBJ2-5	-	CASSFQGQETQYF	TGCGCCAGCAGTTTCCAGGGGCAAGAGACCCAGTACTTC
-	TRBV19	TRBJ1-2	-	CASSYGGLSYGYTF	TGTGCCAGTAGTTACGGGGGGTTGAGCTATGGCTACACCTTC
TRBD1	TRBV5-8	TRBJ1-5	-	CASSIGTVSNQPQHF	TGTGCCAGCAGCATTGGGACAGTTAGCAATCAGCCCCAGCATTTT
TRBD1	TRBV3-1/TRBV3-2	TRBJ1-6	-	CASSPLGQGNSPLHF	TGTGCCAGCAGCCCACTGGGACAGGGGAATTCACCCCTCCACTTT
TRBD1	TRBV11-3	TRBJ1-4	-	CASSLQGAMAEKLFF	TGTGCCAGCAGCTTACAGGGGGCGATGGCTGAAAAACTGTTTTTT
TRBD1	TRBV7-3	TRBJ1-1	-	CASSLRPDRANTEAFF	TGTGCCAGCAGCTTAAGGCCGGACAGGGCTAACACTGAAGCTTTCTTT
-	TRBV19	TRBJ1-4	-	CASSIPAGSELFF	TGTGCCAGTAGTATCCCTGCAGGTTCGGAACTGTTTTTT
TRBD1	TRBV19	TRBJ1-2	-	CASRDRGNYGYTF	TGTGCCAGTCGGGACAGGGGGAACTATGGCTACACCTTC
-	TRBV5-8	TRBJ1-2	-	CASSFRGYGYTF	TGTGCCAGCAGCTTCAGGGGTTACGGCTACACCTTC
TRBD2	TRBV4-2	TRBJ2-2	few	CASSQGPLAGNSFGELFF	TGTGCCAGCAGCCAAGGGCCTCTAGCGGGGAATTCTTTCGGGGAGCTGTTTTTT
TRBD2	TRBV5-4	TRBJ2-1	-	CASSIMGTSGGNEQFF	TGTGCCAGCAGTATAATGGGGACTAGCGGCGGCAATGAGCAGTTCTTC
-	TRBV19	TRBJ1-2	-	CASSILTGGGYTF	TGTGCCAGTAGTATATTAACAGGTGGAGGCTACACCTTC
-	TRBV11-3	TRBJ2-2	-	CASSPHTNTGELFF	TGTGCCAGCAGCCCCCACACGAACACCGGGGAGCTGTTTTTT
-	TRBV19	TRBJ1-5	-	CASSIEGLGGQPQHF	TGTGCCAGTAGTATCGAGGGACTCGGGGGTCAGCCCCAGCATTTT
-	TRBV5-8	TRBJ1-5	-	CASSRGFDQPQHF	TGTGCCAGCAGCCGGGGTTTTGATCAGCCCCAGCATTTT
TRBD1	TRBV2	TRBJ2-5	-	CASSRDRDDETQYF	TGTGCCAGCAGCAGGGACAGGGACGATGAGACCCAGTACTTC
-	TRBV27	TRBJ1-1	-	CASSLWKTGNTEAFF	TGTGCCAGCAGTTTATGGAAGACAGGAAACACTGAAGCTTTCTTT
TRBD1	TRBV5-1	TRBJ1-1	-	CASSSGTGPMNTEAFF	TGCGCCAGCAGCTCCGGGACAGGACCTATGAACACTGAAGCTTTCTTT
-	TRBV25-1	TRBJ1-1	-	CASSSEYTEAFF	TGTGCCAGCAGTTCGGAGTACACTGAAGCTTTCTTT
TRBD2	TRBV7-9	TRBJ2-1	-	CASSSAGLAGGPYNGQFF	TGTGCCAGCAGCTCAGCAGGACTAGCGGGGGGGCCCTACAATGGGCAGTTCTTC
-	TRBV6-1	TRBJ1-5	-	CASSEIRAGNQPQHF	TGTGCCAGCAGCGAAATCAGGGCAGGCAATCAGCCCCAGCATTTT
TRBD1	TRBV6-1	TRBJ1-5	-	CASSGGQGYVGNQPQHF	TGTGCCAGCAGTGGGGGACAGGGGTACGTCGGCAATCAGCCCCAGCATTTT
-	TRBV7-7	TRBJ2-5	-	CASSLDRQRVETQYF	TGTGCTAGCAGCTTAGACCGGCAGAGGGTCGAGACCCAGTACTTC
-	TRBV7-2	TRBJ2-5	-	CASSLLPGGETQYF	TGTGCCAGCAGCTTACTACCTGGAGGAGAGACCCAGTACTTC
TRBD2	TRBV29-1	TRBJ2-1	-	CSVEAWASGGAIDEQFF	TGCAGCGTTGAAGCCTGGGCTAGCGGGGGGGCCATCGATGAGCAGTTCTTC
-	TRBV9	TRBJ1-2	-	CASSPRWGEGDYGYTF	TGTGCCAGCAGCCCGCGGTGGGGGGAAGGGGACTATGGCTACACCTTC
-	TRBV4-1	TRBJ2-2	-	CASSQDPNLNTGELFF	TGCGCCAGCAGCCAAGATCCTAACTTGAACACCGGGGAGCTGTTTTTT
-	TRBV19	TRBJ1-5	-	CASTPQISNQPQHF	TGTGCCAGTACCCCACAGATTAGCAATCAGCCCCAGCATTTT
-	TRBV11-2	TRBJ2-2	-	CASSLNGGAGSGELFF	TGTGCCAGCAGCTTAAATGGAGGGGCGGGTAGCGGGGAGCTGTTTTTT
-	TRBV5-6	TRBJ1-4	-	CASRTGTRNEKLFF	TGTGCCAGCAGAACCGGGACTCGCAATGAAAAACTGTTTTTT
TRBD2	TRBV5-3	TRBJ2-1	-	CARSLPTSGRRVEYEQFF	TGTGCCAGAAGCTTGCCGACTAGCGGGAGACGGGTGGAGTATGAGCAGTTCTTC